Below, one TCR beta chain is given with its context. No antigen is known for it. These data originate in a study of T cell responses to AZD1222 COVID-19 vaccine. V was shortened by 4 bases and J by 6 bases, with 13 bases between the two germline ends. The CDR3 runs to 13 residues. Germline CDR1 and CDR2: LNHNV and YYDKDF (reference sequence). Method: immunoSEQ multiplex PCR; TCRdb's copy keeps in-frame clones and lacks some. Of approximately 180,000 clones listed, approximately 90% are singletons. Study observations and caveats: Close to half of all spike-specific TCRs reportedly target regions of the variants that are unmutated. A mostly white British donor set with more females was recruited, and clonal diversity was possibly underestimated. No day 14 peak samples; only post-peak repertoires were characterized. AZD1222 recipients seropositive at baseline numbered only five to seven.

This material consisted of peripheral blood, taken 28 days after the second dose of the MenACWY control vaccine. This receptor was taken from an adult who received the MenACWY meningococcal vaccine as a control. The V call is TRBV15, the J call TRBJ2-7; no clear D. The DNA of the CDR3 is TGTGCCACCAGCACCACGGGTTGGGGCGAGCAGTACTTC. The encoded protein is CATSTTGWGEQYF.